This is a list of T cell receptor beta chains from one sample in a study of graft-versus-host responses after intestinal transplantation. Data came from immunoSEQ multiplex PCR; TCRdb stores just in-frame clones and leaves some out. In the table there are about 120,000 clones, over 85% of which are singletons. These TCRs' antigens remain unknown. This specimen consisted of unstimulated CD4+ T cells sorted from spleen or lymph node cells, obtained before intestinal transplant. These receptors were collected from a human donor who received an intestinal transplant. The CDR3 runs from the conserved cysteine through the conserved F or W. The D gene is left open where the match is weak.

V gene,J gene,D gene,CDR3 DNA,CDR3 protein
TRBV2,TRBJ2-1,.,TGTGCCAGCTTAGGTGGCAGCCACAATGAGCAGTTCTTC,CASLGGSHNEQFF
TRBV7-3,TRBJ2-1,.,TGTGCCAGCAGCTCGGGCGGGAATGAGCAGTTCTTC,CASSSGGNEQFF
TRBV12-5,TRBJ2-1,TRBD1,TGTGCTAGTGGTTTACCTGACAGGGTTGCGGCCTATGAGCAGTTCTTC,CASGLPDRVAAYEQFF
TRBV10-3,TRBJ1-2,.,TGTGCCATCAGTGACGACGGCTATGGCTACACCTTC,CAISDDGYGYTF
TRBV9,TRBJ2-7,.,TGTGCCAGCAGCGTCGGACAGACCTCCGGTCAGTACTTC,CASSVGQTSGQYF
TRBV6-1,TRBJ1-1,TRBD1,TGTGCCAGCCACCGGGACAGGGGGCGAGGCACTGAAGCTTTCTTT,CASHRDRGRGTEAFF
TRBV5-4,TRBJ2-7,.,TGTGCCAGCAGCGTAGAACAGGGCGGCTACGAGCAGTACTTC,CASSVEQGGYEQYF
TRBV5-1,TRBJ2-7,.,TGCGCCAGCAGCTTGGACGGAACCTACGAGCAGTACTTC,CASSLDGTYEQYF
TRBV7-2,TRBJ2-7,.,TGTGCCAGCAGCTTAGCGGAAGTAGACAGATTTATCTACGAGCAGTACTTC,CASSLAEVDRFIYEQYF
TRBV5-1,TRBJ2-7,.,TGCGCCAGCAGCTTCCCGGGGGACTACGAGCAGTACTTC,CASSFPGDYEQYF
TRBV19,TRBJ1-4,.,TGTGCCAGTAGTATAGAGATTATTCCGGTGGGAAAACTGTTTTTT,CASSIEIIPVGKLFF
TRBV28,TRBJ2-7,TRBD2,TGTGCCAGCAGTACTAGGGCGGGACTAGCGGGAGAGCAGTACTTC,CASSTRAGLAGEQYF
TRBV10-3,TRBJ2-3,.,TGTGCCATCAGTGAGTCGGGTAAAGCGGGACACACAGATACGCAGTATTTT,CAISESGKAGHTDTQYF